This TCR beta chain was sequenced in a study of CXCR3-negative and CXCR3-positive naive CD8 T cells. Germline CDR1 and CDR2: LNHNV and YYDKDF (reference sequence). The CDR3 loop spans 17 amino acids. Sorting was done in triplicate for each CD8+ T cell subset (about 330,000 cells each). Through 5' RACE with UMI labels, the TRB cDNA libraries were prepared. TCRdb reprocessed the 5' RACE reads and stores each CDR3 protein as one record, lacking DNA. This listing includes tens of thousands of distinct CDR3 sequences. The sequencing sample was made of memory CD8+ T cells from blood. The chain employs TRBV15 and TRBJ1-2; TCRdb names TRBD1, which stays unverified in the absence of DNA. This clonotype originated in a human donor in good health. Some clones in this sample may be carry-over from other donors' samples. CDR3 region: CATSSRDRGLSYYGYTF. Filled out from reference TRBV15 and TRBJ1-2, the complete variable domain reads DAMVIQNPRYQVTQFGKPVTLSCSQTLNHNVMYWYQQKSSQAPKLLFHYYDKDFNNEADTPDNFQSRRPNTSFCFLDIRSPGLGDTAMYLCATSSRDRGLSYYGYTFGSGTRLTVV.